This T cell receptor (beta chain) was recovered during a study of shared clonotypes between healthy human individuals. The germline CDR1 and CDR2 sequences are SGHDN and FVKESK. V was clipped by 5 bases and J by 7 bases; unmatched bases: 5. The CDR3 loop spans 14 amino acids. The table came from immunoSEQ multiplex PCR; TCRdb's copy has only in-frame clones and leaves some out. The sample shows about 1.5 million clones, about 98% of them seen only once. The gene calls are TRBV14 and TRBJ1-4; 9 nucleotides line up with TRBD1. Sequencing was performed on naive CD4+ T cells sorted from blood. Subset of the sample: CD45RA+ positively selected. The receptor was derived from a young man in good health. The CDR3 loop reads CASSGQGIREKLFF. The DNA for the CDR3 is TGTGCCAGCAGCGGACAGGGGATACGTGAAAAACTGTTTTTT.